This entry lists 13 T cell receptor beta chains sequenced from one sample in a study of regulatory and conventional T cells in RAG deficiency. The method was immunoSEQ multiplex PCR; TCRdb's version includes in-frame clones alone and lacks a portion of them. The sample has about 30,000 clones; around 96% are singletons. The sorted conventional CD4+ T cells were CD25-low and CD127-high, with genomic DNA sequenced. The sample was also reused in another study, on regulatory T cells. From that report: The primer mix had 52 TRBV and 13 TRBJ primers.

Specimen: CD25- CD4+ T cells sorted from blood. Source of these receptors: a human donor in good health.

The V and J genes are TRBV19 and TRBJ1-1, with D possibly being TRBD1 (6 bases). Germline V lookup: CDR1 LNHDA, CDR2 SQIVND (reference sequence). CDR3 length equals 15 residues. V dropped 6 bases and J dropped 1 base, with 15 bases sitting between them. CDR3 in amino acids: CASSEAGAGNTEAFF. For the CDR3, the DNA is TGTGCCAGTAGCGAAGCAGGGGCGGGGAACACTGAAGCTTTCTTT. The entire variable domain, with the rest obtained from reference TRBV19 and TRBJ1-1, is as follows: DGGITQSPKYLFRKEGQNVTLSCEQNLNHDAMYWYRQDPGQGLRLIYYSQIVNDFQKGDIAEGYSVSREKKESFPLTVTSAQKNPTAFYLCASSEAGAGNTEAFFGQGTRLTVV.

In this sample, this clone turned up once. V and J are TRBV7-2 and TRBJ2-3; D not certain. This CDR3 region has 12 residues. Germline V gene sequence: CDR1 SGHTA, CDR2 FQGNSA. V lost 4 bases, J lost 6 bases, and 8 bases lay in between. The CDR3 DNA reads as TGTGCCAGCAGCTCGGCGGCGGATACGCAGTATTTT. This translates into CASSSAADTQYF.

V is TRBV6-1 and J is TRBJ1-1; D possibly corresponds to TRBD1 (5 bases). V gave up 6 bases and J gave up 1 base, with 15 bases separating them. Germline V gene sequence: CDR1 MNHNS, CDR2 SASEGT. The CDR3 is made up of 15 amino acids. The CDR3 nucleotides read TGTGCCAGCAGAGCCGGGACTTTGGGGAACACTGAAGCTTTCTTT. Its protein product is CASRAGTLGNTEAFF.

The V call is TRBV30, the J call TRBJ1-1; 8 bases are a match to TRBD1. V was pared by 5 bases and J by 1 base, with 6 bases of the junction left unmatched. Germline V gene lookup returns CDR1 GTSNPN and CDR2 SVGIG (reference sequence). The CDR3 runs to 14 residues. The CDR3 spells CAWDRGDKNTEAFF. CDR3 sequence (DNA): TGTGCCTGGGACAGGGGAGATAAGAACACTGAAGCTTTCTTT.

DNA for the CDR3: TGCGCCAGCAGCTTGACGGGTGGCTACACCTTC. Translated, it gives CASSLTGGYTF. V usage is TRBV5-1 and J usage is TRBJ1-2; D is undetermined. The CDR3 sequence is 11 residues long. The V gene lost 1 base and the J gene lost 7 bases, with 5 bases spanning the gap. The germline gives CDR1 SGHRS, CDR2 YFSETQ.

The chain combines TRBV20-1 with TRBJ2-7, with 7 bases aligning to TRBD1. Per the germline V gene, CDR1 is DFQATT and CDR2 is SNEGSKA (reference sequence). The length of the CDR3 is 11 residues. V gave up 5 bases and J gave up 7 bases; unmatched junction bases: 5. CDR3 DNA: TGCAGTGCTGAGGGGGCGCGGGAGCAGTACTTC. This codes for CSAEGAREQYF.

In its sample, this clone was seen once. The chain recombines TRBV7-9 with TRBJ2-3, with a weak D call TRBD1 (5 bases). Per the germline V gene, CDR1 is SEHNR and CDR2 is FQNEAQ (reference sequence). The CDR3 runs 16 residues. V was shortened by 4 bases and J by 0 bases, with 14 bases between the two germline ends. The CDR3 DNA reads TGTGCCAGCAGCTCAACGACAGTTACTAGCACAGATACGCAGTATTTT. Translation: CASSSTTVTSTDTQYF.

The V gene is TRBV2, the J gene TRBJ1-1; D is uncertain. Between the trimmed V and J ends, which lost 7 bases and 5 bases, there was a span of 20 bases. The CDR3 is 15 amino acids. Germline loops: CDR1 SNHLY, CDR2 FYNNEI. The CDR3 here is CASTRREQMWTEAFF. The CDR3 nucleotides read TGTGCCAGCACTAGAAGGGAGCAGATGTGGACTGAAGCTTTCTTT.

This sequence joins TRBV15 and TRBJ2-5; D is possibly TRBD1 (6 bases). The CDR3 loop spans 15 amino acids. V lost 3 bases, J lost 2 bases, and 13 bases lay in between. CDR1 LNHNV and CDR2 YYDKDF come from the germline V gene (reference sequence). CDR3 loop: CATSRKATGQETQYF. CDR3 nucleotides: TGTGCCACCAGCAGGAAGGCGACAGGACAAGAGACCCAGTACTTC.

The chain carries TRBV6-5 and TRBJ1-4; D is uncertain. This CDR3 contains 16 residues. CDR1 and CDR2 from the germline V gene are MNHEY and SVGAGI. The germline V and J ends were trimmed by 2 bases and 0 bases, with 10 bases remaining between them. The CDR3 nucleotides are TGTGCCAGCAGTTACGAGGCACCCTCAACTAATGAAAAACTGTTTTTT. Amino acids: CASSYEAPSTNEKLFF.

The chain joins TRBV2 to TRBJ2-5; 14 bases line up with TRBD2. The CDR3 is 16 residues long. Germline V gene lookup returns CDR1 SNHLY and CDR2 FYNNEI. J gave up 2 bases and V 7 bases, and 6 bases lay outside the gene matches. CDR3 DNA sequence: TGTGCCAGCACGTTGGGGACTAGCGGGGGACAAGAGACCCAGTACTTC. Encoded protein: CASTLGTSGGQETQYF. Looking up the rest from reference TRBV2 and TRBJ2-5 gives the full variable domain: EPEVTQTPSHQVTQMGQEVILRCVPISNHLYFYWYRQILGQKVEFLVSFYNNEISEKSEIFDDQFSVERPDGSNFTLKIRSTKLEDSAMYFCASTLGTSGGQETQYFGPGTRLLVL.

The DNA of the CDR3 is TGTGCCAGCAGCTGGGGGGGCGGGGGGAATCAAGAGACCCAGTACTTC. This codes for CASSWGGGGNQETQYF. The chain recombines TRBV5-4 with TRBJ2-5, with 8 nucleotides matching TRBD2. J lost 2 bases, V lost 3 bases, and 9 bases had no gene match. Germline loops: CDR1 SGHNT, CDR2 YYREEE (reference sequence). This CDR3 is 16 amino acids long.

CDR3 residues: CASSPFGLAGIQETQYF. CDR3 sequence (DNA): TGTGCCAGCTCACCCTTTGGACTAGCGGGTATACAAGAGACCCAGTACTTC. The V call is TRBV18, the J call TRBJ2-5, with TRBD2 matching over 11 bases. This CDR3 spans 17 amino acids. The trim removed 3 bases at V and 2 bases at J, leaving 8 bases unmatched. Germline V gene sequence: CDR1 KGHSH, CDR2 LQKENI.